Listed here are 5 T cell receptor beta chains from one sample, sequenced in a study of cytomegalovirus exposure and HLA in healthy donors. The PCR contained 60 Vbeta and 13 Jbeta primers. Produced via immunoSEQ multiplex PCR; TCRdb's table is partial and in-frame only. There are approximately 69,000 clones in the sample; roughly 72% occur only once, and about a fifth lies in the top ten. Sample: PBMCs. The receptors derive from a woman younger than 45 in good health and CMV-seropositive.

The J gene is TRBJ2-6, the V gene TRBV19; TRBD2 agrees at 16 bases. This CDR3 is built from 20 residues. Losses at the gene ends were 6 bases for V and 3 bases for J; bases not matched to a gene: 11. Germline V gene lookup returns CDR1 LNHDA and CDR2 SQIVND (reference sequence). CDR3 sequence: CASRDGTSGRAFYGANVLTF. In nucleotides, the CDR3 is TGTGCCAGTAGGGACGGGACTAGCGGGAGGGCCTTTTATGGGGCCAACGTCCTGACTTTC. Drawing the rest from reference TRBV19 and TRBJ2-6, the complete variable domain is DGGITQSPKYLFRKEGQNVTLSCEQNLNHDAMYWYRQDPGQGLRLIYYSQIVNDFQKGDIAEGYSVSREKKESFPLTVTSAQKNPTAFYLCASRDGTSGRAFYGANVLTFGAGSRLTVL.

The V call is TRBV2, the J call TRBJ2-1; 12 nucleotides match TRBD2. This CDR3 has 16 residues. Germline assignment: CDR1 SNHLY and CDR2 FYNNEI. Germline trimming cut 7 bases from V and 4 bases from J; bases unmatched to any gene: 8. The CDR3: CASTKKGLAGYNEQFF. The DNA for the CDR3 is TGTGCCAGCACCAAAAAGGGACTAGCGGGTTACAATGAGCAGTTCTTC.

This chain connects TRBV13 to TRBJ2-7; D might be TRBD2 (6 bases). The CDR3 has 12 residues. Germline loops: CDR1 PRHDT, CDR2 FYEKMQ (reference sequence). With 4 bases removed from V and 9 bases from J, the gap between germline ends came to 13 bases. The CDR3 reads CASSSGLRLQYF. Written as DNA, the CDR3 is TGTGCCAGCAGCTCGGGACTTCGCTTGCAGTACTTC.

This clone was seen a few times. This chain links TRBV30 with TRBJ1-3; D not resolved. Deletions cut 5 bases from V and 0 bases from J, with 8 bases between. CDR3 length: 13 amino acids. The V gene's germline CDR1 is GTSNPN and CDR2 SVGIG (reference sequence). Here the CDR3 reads CAWAMSSGNTIYF. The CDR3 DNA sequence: TGTGCCTGGGCTATGAGCTCTGGAAACACCATATATTTT.

The CDR3 loop reads CASSIYRGPYEQYF. In DNA, the CDR3 is TGTGCCAGTAGTATATACAGGGGACCCTACGAGCAGTACTTC. The rearrangement uses TRBV19 and TRBJ2-7; 7 bases line up with TRBD1. Germline V gives CDR1 LNHDA, CDR2 SQIVND (reference sequence). The CDR3 is 14 amino acids. The V and J ends lost 2 bases and 2 bases, in that order; junction bases with no gene match: 3.